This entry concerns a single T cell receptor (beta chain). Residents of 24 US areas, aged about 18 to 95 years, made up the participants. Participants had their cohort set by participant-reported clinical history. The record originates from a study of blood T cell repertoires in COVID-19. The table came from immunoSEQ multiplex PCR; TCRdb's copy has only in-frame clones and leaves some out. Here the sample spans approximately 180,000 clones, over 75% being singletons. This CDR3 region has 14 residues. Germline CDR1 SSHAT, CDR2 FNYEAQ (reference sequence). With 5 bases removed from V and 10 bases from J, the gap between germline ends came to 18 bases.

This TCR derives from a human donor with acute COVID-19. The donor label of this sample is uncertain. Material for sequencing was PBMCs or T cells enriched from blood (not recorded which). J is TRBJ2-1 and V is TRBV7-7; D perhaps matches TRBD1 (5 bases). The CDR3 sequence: CASSTLGQGGEQFF. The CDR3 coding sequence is TGTGCCAGCAGCACTCTAGGGCAGGGCGGAGAGCAGTTCTTC.